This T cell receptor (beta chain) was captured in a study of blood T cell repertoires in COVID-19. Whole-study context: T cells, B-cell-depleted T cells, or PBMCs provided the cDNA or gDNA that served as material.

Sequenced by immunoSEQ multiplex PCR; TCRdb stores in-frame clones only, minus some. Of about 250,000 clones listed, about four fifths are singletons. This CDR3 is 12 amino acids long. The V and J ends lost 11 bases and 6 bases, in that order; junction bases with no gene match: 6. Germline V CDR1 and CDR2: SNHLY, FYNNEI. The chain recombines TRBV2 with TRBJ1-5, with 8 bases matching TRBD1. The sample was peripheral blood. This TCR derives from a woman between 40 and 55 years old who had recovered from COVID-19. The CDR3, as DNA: TGTGCCTCAGCGGGGACAGGTCAGCCCCAGCATTTT. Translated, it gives CASAGTGQPQHF.